This entry describes one T cell receptor (beta chain). There is no known antigen for this receptor. The sample holds no much larger clone one base away, and base qualities are not on file. Relative to germline, V is missing 3 bases and J is missing 0 bases, with 16 bases of the junction outside any gene match. From its cysteine to its phenylalanine, the CDR3 spans 20 amino acids. The CDR3 DNA has 60 bases and is translated from base 1. The germline V gene encodes CDR1 SGHNT and CDR2 YYREEE (reference sequence). The data stem from a study of cytomegalovirus exposure and HLA in healthy donors (dated by TCRdb to 2015 to 2018). Regarding the study in general: An earlier analysis of about 560 of the donors reported over 250 Gb of sequence data and 100 million to 120 million unique TCR beta sequences obtained from around 190 million T cells. About 320 gigabases of sequencing data and tens of millions of unique TCR sequences were included in an early release covering about 700 HLA-typed donors. Among the approximately 400 genotyped donors, around 81% belonged to the genetic ancestry cluster associated with self-reported Caucasian donors. The study was designed to test whether signatures of past pathogen exposure could be identified by cataloging public T cell receptors. The study used immunosequencing to profile the T cell repertoires of 600 to 850 subjects and linked those repertoires to cytomegalovirus serostatus. Besides the first cohort of 666 subjects, a separate validation cohort made up of 120 different subjects was used. High-throughput TCR immunosequencing, statistical association of individual TCRs with disease status, and machine learning were combined to predict cytomegalovirus infection status. To study patterns of TCR occurrence, a later analysis re-analyzed previously published TCR beta repertoires from several hundred donors and added high-resolution HLA genotyping. Rather than using new phenotypic data, the later analysis identified candidate immune exposures from TCR beta sequences and from how often those sequences occurred across donors. In an earlier analysis of roughly 580 of the donors, high-throughput TCR beta sequencing was used to judge whether each TCR beta V gene segment behaved as functional or pseudogenic. Donor age, sex, ethnicity and CMV serostatus were compiled together with the repertoire data. A later genetic analysis used genome-wide SNP genotypes for about three fifths of the roughly 700 donors, treating that subset as a discovery cohort. Every repertoire in the discovery cohort had been generated on one and the same sequencing platform. Both class I and class II loci were covered by HLA typing, at four-digit resolution. The number of donors typed differed by locus, with roughly 620-640 for A, B, C, DRB1 and DQB1, 522 for DQA1, approximately 580 for DPA1, and about 450 for DPB1. Roughly five DR-DQ haplotypes were handled as single units for association and clustering because linkage in the cohort was strong. On average, roughly 250,000 unique TCR beta nucleotide sequences were sequenced per donor among some 430 genotyped donors of the cohort, with roughly 18% of those sequences being non-productive.

Library construction relied on the immunoSEQ multiplex PCR assay. For the multiplex PCR, a mixture combining 60 forward primers for TCR Vbeta segments and 13 reverse primers for TCR Jbeta segments was used. Amplification of the CDR3 region of rearranged TCR beta genes was performed with a multiplex PCR assay on genomic DNA. The Illumina HiSeq System was used to sequence the amplified TCR beta libraries as 87-base-pair reads. Per the original workflow: Across the 600 to 700 repertoires, a later analysis counted some 80 million unique TCR beta chains, around 11 million of which were shared by at least two donors. To remove PCR and sequencing errors, raw reads were error-corrected and collapsed into unique sequences using a nearest-neighbor algorithm that merged closely related sequences. CDR3 sequences were aligned to IMGT reference sequences to assign V, D and J gene segments. For a sequence to be retained, a match of at least six nucleotides to both a V gene segment and a J gene segment was required. A rearrangement counted as productive if the CDR3 had no stop codons and remained in frame with V and J, and every other rearrangement counted as non-productive. Following IMGT convention, CDR3 was defined as the stretch from the second conserved V-encoded cysteine up to the conserved J-encoded phenylalanine. In an earlier analysis of around 540 of the donors, sequences lacking an unambiguous match to a single V gene segment were excluded. In an earlier analysis of 587 of the donors, V segments were called functional above 56.7% productive rearrangements and were called segregating when the between-donor standard deviation exceeded 5%. A statistical classification framework was built for diagnosing cytomegalovirus status from the catalog of TCR beta chain sequences. In a later analysis, TCR nucleotide sequences were compared against IMGT/GENE-DB human TR gene sequences so that V and J genes could be assigned. Using the TCRdist pipeline, a later analysis assigned CDR3 sequences along with most-parsimonious VDJ recombination scenarios. In a later analysis, each TCR beta chain was defined by its CDR3 amino acid sequence together with its V-gene family, and reads lacking a unique V-gene family were excluded. As a way to deal with suspected cross-contamination and a sequencing artifact, a later analysis dropped approximately 570 nucleotide sequences that were highly shared and had low generation probability. In a later analysis, a clonal expansion index was calculated for each public chain from normalized within-repertoire ranks of inferred template counts. In a later analysis, generation probabilities were computed using a VDJ recombination model fitted to out-of-frame rearrangements, and the results were checked against IGoR. In a later analysis, hypergeometric tests were used to score TCR-TCR, TCR-HLA and TCR-CMV co-occurrence, with a repertoire-size bias correction applied to TCR pairs. To estimate false discovery rates, a later analysis permuted the HLA or CMV assignments 20 times. In a later analysis, co-occurring TCRs were grouped with DBSCAN, and TCRdist sequence similarity was added when clustering was performed within HLA-allele-positive subsets. Repertoires with fewer than 30,000 or more than 120,000 public chains were left out of co-occurrence clustering, as were about five repertoires with anomalous nucleotide sharing. As stored in TCRdb, this immuneACCESS dataset retains in-frame rearrangements with V and J assigned. A fraction of the clones does not appear; measured against another copy, unresolved V genes explain less than half of the discrepancy, and the remainder lacks a known reason. The V and J calls and clone size come from that table; D and trimming were worked out from the DNA. The sample records 130,000 to 150,000 clones, about three quarters of which are singletons. The top ten clones comprise around 3.7% of the sample.

In total, approximately 610 healthy bone marrow donors made up the cohort. All cohort members were sampled while nominally healthy, although unrecorded immune exposures were likely present. The donor was CMV seronegative and belonged to the group of over 350 seronegative cohort members. Every donor gave a peripheral blood sample, and the peripheral blood mononuclear cells from that sample were used for TCR beta sequencing. Genomic DNA was extracted from the blood cell samples with the Qiagen DNeasy Blood Extraction Kit. General conclusions and limits of the study: Because some donors lacked HLA typing at each locus, the association tests relied only on the typed subset. Correlated functional status among segregating V segments might be attributable to linkage disequilibrium, but an unknown experimental factor could not be ruled out. In both the original and validation cohorts, the classifier was reported to diagnose cytomegalovirus status with high specificity and sensitivity. The earlier analysis of fewer than 750 of the donors excluded around 17 rarely observed V segments, including chromosome 9 orphons, because counts were too low. An earlier analysis of around 600 of the donors showed that most TCR beta V segments appeared in productive rearrangements either about 87% or about 30% of the time, which broadly matched IMGT annotations. A further reported finding was that TCR beta sequences accurately predicted the HLA-A and HLA-B alleles for most subjects in the first cohort. The presence/absence analyses assumed that sequencing depth was roughly uniform across donors, and that assumption may not be true. The sequencing pipeline was judged likely to have produced a cluster of highly shared sequence variants as a technical artifact. A later genetic analysis reported fewer N-insertions in productive TCRs among donors in an Asian-associated ancestry cluster than the approximately 700-donor mean. It was suggested by the authors that the approach could potentially be generalized to other disease states and immunological phenotypes. Across donors, most TCR sequences were observed very rarely, whereas some public TCRs were present in many individuals. An association between a missense DCLRE1C variant and V-gene and J-gene trimming of TCR beta chains was found in a later genetic analysis and replicated in an independent cohort. When HLA alleles, especially DR and DQ, strongly co-occurred, attributing TCR associations to individual alleles was difficult. Some IMGT-functional V segments, including TRBV6-2 and TRBV6-3, could not be told apart with the 87-base-pair reads, so those segments were excluded. In the study, around 150 TCR beta chains were listed as associated with cytomegalovirus. In a later analysis, TCR association rates were found to vary across HLA loci, with the most associated TCRs seen for DRB1 alleles and the fewest for HLA-C alleles. In this cohort, only TCR beta chains were sequenced, and detectable features were limited by the absence of alpha or paired-chain data. At a false discovery rate of 0.05, a later analysis linked 16,951 TCR beta sequences to specific HLA alleles. According to a later analysis, most CMV-associated TCR beta chains appeared to be HLA-restricted, and the HLA associations seemed to be driven largely by CMV exposure. Three of the identified cytomegalovirus-associated TCR beta chains were confirmed in vitro to be specific for cytomegalovirus antigens. Immune exposure information for the cohort was limited to CMV serostatus. Several of the top co-occurrence clusters appeared to be linked to parvovirus B19, influenza, CMV and Epstein-Barr virus, according to a later analysis. In a later analysis, HLA-associated TCR beta chains were found to be more clonally expanded and to have lower generation probabilities than equally common non-associated chains.

The TCR originated in a man between 18 and 29 years old in good health and CMV-seronegative. The chain employs TRBV5-4 and TRBJ2-3, with 10 middle bases fitting TRBD2. The source material was PBMCs. The CDR3 reads as follows: CASSSPLSSGRPSSTDTQYF. At the DNA level, the sequence is TGTGCCAGCAGCTCCCCCCTGAGTAGCGGGAGGCCCTCTAGCACAGATACGCAGTATTTT.